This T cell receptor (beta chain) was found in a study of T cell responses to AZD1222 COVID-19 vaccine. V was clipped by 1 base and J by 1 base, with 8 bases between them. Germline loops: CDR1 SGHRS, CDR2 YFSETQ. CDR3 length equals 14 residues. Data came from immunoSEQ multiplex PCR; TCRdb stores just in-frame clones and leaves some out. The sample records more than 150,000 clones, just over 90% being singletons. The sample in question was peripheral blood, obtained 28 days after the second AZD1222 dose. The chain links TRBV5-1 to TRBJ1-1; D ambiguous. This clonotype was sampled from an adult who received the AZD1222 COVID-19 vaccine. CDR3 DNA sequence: TGCGCCAGCAGCTTGAGCCCGCCGAACACTGAAGCTTTCTTT. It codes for CASSLSPPNTEAFF. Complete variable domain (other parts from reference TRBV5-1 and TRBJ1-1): KAGVTQTPRYLIKTRGQQVTLSCSPISGHRSVSWYQQTPGQGLQFLFEYFSETQRNKGNFPGRFSGRQFSNSRSEMNVSTLELGDSALYLCASSLSPPNTEAFFGQGTRLTVV.